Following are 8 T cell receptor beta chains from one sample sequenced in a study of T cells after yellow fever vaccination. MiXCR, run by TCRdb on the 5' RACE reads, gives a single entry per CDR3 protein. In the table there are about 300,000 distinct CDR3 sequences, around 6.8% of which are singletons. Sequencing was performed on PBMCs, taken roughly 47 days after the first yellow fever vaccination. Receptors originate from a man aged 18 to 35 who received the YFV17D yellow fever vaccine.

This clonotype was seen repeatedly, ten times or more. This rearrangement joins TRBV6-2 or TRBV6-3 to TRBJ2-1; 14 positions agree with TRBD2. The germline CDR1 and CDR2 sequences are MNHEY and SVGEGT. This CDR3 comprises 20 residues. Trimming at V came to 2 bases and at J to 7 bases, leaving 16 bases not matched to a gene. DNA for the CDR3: TGTGCCAGCAGTTACCCTACCAGACTAGCGGGGGGGAGCTCGGCGAATGAGCAGTTCTTC. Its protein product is CASSYPTRLAGGSSANEQFF.

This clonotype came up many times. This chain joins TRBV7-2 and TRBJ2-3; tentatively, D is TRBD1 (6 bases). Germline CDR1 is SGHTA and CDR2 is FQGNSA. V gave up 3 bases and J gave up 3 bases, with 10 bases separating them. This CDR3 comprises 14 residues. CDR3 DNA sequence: TGTGCCAGCAGCTTGCCCGGACAGACAGATACGCAGTATTTT. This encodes CASSLPGQTDTQYF.

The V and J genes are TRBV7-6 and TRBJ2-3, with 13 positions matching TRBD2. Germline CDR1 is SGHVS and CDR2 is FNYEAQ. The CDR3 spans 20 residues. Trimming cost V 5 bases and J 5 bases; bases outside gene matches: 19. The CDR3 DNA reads TGTGCCAGCAGCCCGGGACTAGCGGGGCCAGGTTTAGTGGCGGGAGATACGCAGTATTTT. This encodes CASSPGLAGPGLVAGDTQYF.

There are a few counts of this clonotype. In DNA form, the CDR3 reads TGTGCCAGCAGTAGTATAGCGGGGGGGAGGTCCCGTGAGCAGTTCTTC. This codes for CASSSIAGGRSREQFF. The chain couples TRBV28 to TRBJ2-1; TRBD2 matches at 11 bases. This CDR3 is 16 amino acids long. Germline values: CDR1 MDHEN, CDR2 SYDVKM. V shed 5 bases and J 9 bases; nucleotides not matched to a gene: 12.

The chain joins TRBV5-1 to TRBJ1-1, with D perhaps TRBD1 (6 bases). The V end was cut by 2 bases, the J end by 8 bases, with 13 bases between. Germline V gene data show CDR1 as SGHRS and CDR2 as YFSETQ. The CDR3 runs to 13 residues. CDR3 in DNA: TGCGCCAGCAGCTTCACACCGGACAGCGAAGCTTTCTTT. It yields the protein CASSFTPDSEAFF.

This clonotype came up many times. The CDR3 loop reads CASSLFASTDTQYF. CDR3 bases: TGTGCCAGCAGCTTGTTTGCGAGCACAGATACGCAGTATTTT. The chain joins TRBV7-6 to TRBJ2-3, with no clear D. Trimming removed 3 bases at V and 0 bases at J, with 7 bases between. This CDR3 has 14 amino acids. CDR1 and CDR2 (germline): SGHVS, FNYEAQ.

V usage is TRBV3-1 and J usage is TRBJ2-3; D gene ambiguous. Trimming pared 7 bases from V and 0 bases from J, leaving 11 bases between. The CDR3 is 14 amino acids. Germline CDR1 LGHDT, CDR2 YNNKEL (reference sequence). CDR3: CASTLTASTDTQYF. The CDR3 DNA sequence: TGTGCCAGCACTCTCACAGCTAGCACAGATACGCAGTATTTT.

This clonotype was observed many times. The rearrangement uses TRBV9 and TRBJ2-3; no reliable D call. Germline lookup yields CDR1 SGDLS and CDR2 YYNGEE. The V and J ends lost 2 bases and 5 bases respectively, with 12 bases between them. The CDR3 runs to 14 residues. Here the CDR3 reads CASSVGIRLDTQYF. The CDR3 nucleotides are TGTGCCAGCAGCGTTGGTATCCGCCTAGATACGCAGTATTTT.